One sample yielded the 25 T cell receptor beta chains listed below, sequenced in a study of T cell responses to AZD1222 COVID-19 vaccine. The assay was immunoSEQ multiplex PCR, and TCRdb's table has in-frame clones only and misses some. The table records approximately 140,000 clones, about 93% of them present only once. The sample in question was peripheral blood, obtained on day 0 of AZD1222 vaccination. Receptors originate from an adult in good health.

The chain employs TRBV20-1 and TRBJ1-5, with D maybe TRBD1 (5 bases). The CDR3 length is 16 residues. Deletions cut 3 bases from V and 7 bases from J, with 22 bases between. CDR1 is DFQATT, CDR2 SNEGSKA, per germline (reference sequence). The DNA for the CDR3 is TGCAGTGCTAGTTTTGTTCGGCAGGGTATAGTACAGCCCCAGCATTTT. This sequence encodes CSASFVRQGIVQPQHF.

The chain is built from TRBV7-3 and TRBJ2-2, with 10 bases aligning to TRBD2. Germline V lookup: CDR1 SGHTA, CDR2 FQGTGA. V shed 3 bases, J shed 5 bases, and the junction held 3 bases outside the gene matches. The CDR3 extends over 15 amino acids. In DNA form, the CDR3 reads TGTGCCAGCAGCTTTGGACTAGCGGCAACCGGGGAGCTGTTTTTT. Amino acids: CASSFGLAATGELFF.

In its sample, this clone was seen once. The V and J genes are TRBV5-5 and TRBJ2-5; 9 nucleotides line up with TRBD2. The CDR3 covers 14 residues. CDR1 and CDR2 (germline): SGHKS, YYEKEE (reference sequence). Trimming at V came to 4 bases and at J to 3 bases, leaving 4 bases not matched to a gene. CDR3 protein: CASSGASGKETQYF. CDR3 nucleotide sequence: TGTGCCAGCAGCGGGGCTAGCGGGAAAGAGACCCAGTACTTC.

V is TRBV7-9 and J is TRBJ1-1; tentatively, D is TRBD1 (6 bases). This CDR3 has 15 residues. Germline values: CDR1 SEHNR, CDR2 FQNEAQ (reference sequence). V lost 4 bases and J 1 base, leaving 13 bases between the germline ends. CDR3 nucleotides: TGTGCCAGCAGCTCGATTAGGGGGTCGAACACTGAAGCTTTCTTT. This codes for CASSSIRGSNTEAFF.

CDR3 loop: CSVEMLGGYEQYF. CDR3 in DNA: TGCAGCGTTGAAATGTTGGGGGGCTACGAGCAGTACTTC. This chain connects TRBV29-1 to TRBJ2-7; perhaps TRBD2 as D (6 bases). The CDR3 runs 13 residues. The germline gives CDR1 SQVTM, CDR2 ANQGSEA. Trimming left V 2 bases short and J 3 bases short, with 11 bases between.

The chain has TRBV4-1 and TRBJ1-4; D possibly corresponds to TRBD1 (5 bases). The CDR3 has 13 residues. Per germline, CDR1 MGHRA and CDR2 YSYEKL. The germline V and J ends were trimmed by 4 bases and 8 bases, with 11 bases remaining between them. Here the CDR3 reads CASSPVGAEKLFF. CDR3 DNA sequence: TGCGCCAGCAGCCCCGTCGGGGCCGAAAAACTGTTTTTT.

This rearrangement joins TRBV5-8 to TRBJ2-5, with TRBD2 matching over 13 bases. Germline V gives CDR1 SGHTS, CDR2 YDEGEE. The CDR3 contains 16 residues. The junction had 3 bases not matched to a gene; V was cut back by 3 bases and J by 1 base. CDR3 sequence (DNA): TGTGCCAGCAGCTCCGGGACTAGCGGGGCCCAAGAGACCCAGTACTTC. Translated: CASSSGTSGAQETQYF.

J is TRBJ2-1 and V is TRBV12-5, with TRBD1 matching over 7 bases. The CDR3 has 14 residues. J was trimmed by 6 bases and V by 2 bases; bases with no gene match: 4. Germline CDR1 is LGHNT and CDR2 is FRNRAP. The CDR3 spells CASGLTTGVNEQFF. The DNA for the CDR3 is TGTGCTAGTGGTTTGACAACAGGGGTCAATGAGCAGTTCTTC.

V and J are TRBV29-1 and TRBJ2-7; 15 bases match TRBD2. V was clipped by 6 bases and J by 3 bases; unmatched bases: 3. Germline loops: CDR1 SQVTM, CDR2 ANQGSEA. This CDR3 contains 14 residues. The CDR3 loop reads CSVRGLAGGYEQYF. CDR3 in DNA: TGCAGCGTGAGGGGACTAGCGGGGGGCTACGAGCAGTACTTC.

The J gene is TRBJ2-1, the V gene TRBV7-6, with 8 bases aligning to TRBD2. CDR1 is SGHVS and CDR2 is FNYEAQ in the germline V gene. This CDR3 spans 16 amino acids. The junction had 9 bases not matched to a gene; V was cut back by 5 bases and J by 3 bases. CDR3 sequence reads: CASSPSLAGGYNEQFF. In DNA form, the CDR3 reads TGTGCCAGCAGCCCTAGTCTTGCGGGGGGCTACAATGAGCAGTTCTTC.

The chain links TRBV2 to TRBJ2-7; 14 bases map to TRBD2. This CDR3 has 15 amino acids. The ends lost 6 bases at V and 3 bases at J; junction bases unmatched: 4. CDR1 is SNHLY, CDR2 FYNNEI, per germline. CDR3 coding DNA: TGTGCCAGCAGCTTCGGGACTAGCGGGGGCTACGAGCAGTACTTC. As protein: CASSFGTSGGYEQYF. Using reference TRBV2 and TRBJ2-7 for the parts outside the CDR3, the full variable domain is EPEVTQTPSHQVTQMGQEVILRCVPISNHLYFYWYRQILGQKVEFLVSFYNNEISEKSEIFDDQFSVERPDGSNFTLKIRSTKLEDSAMYFCASSFGTSGGYEQYFGPGTRLTVT.

The rearrangement joins TRBV7-9 to TRBJ1-2, with D tentatively TRBD1 (5 bases). CDR1 and CDR2 (germline): SEHNR, FQNEAQ (reference sequence). The CDR3 covers 13 residues. V lost 5 bases to trimming and J lost 5 bases, with 12 bases between them. The CDR3 bases are TGTGCCAGCAGCCCGGGGCCGGAGTATGGCTACACCTTC. As protein: CASSPGPEYGYTF.

CDR3 sequence: CASSPGQGAFYEQYF. CDR3 DNA sequence: TGCGCCAGCAGCCCCGGCCAGGGGGCTTTCTACGAGCAGTACTTC. The chain couples TRBV5-1 to TRBJ2-7; 8 nucleotides agree with TRBD1. The CDR3 length is 15 residues. Germline V CDR1 and CDR2: SGHRS, YFSETQ. Trimming at V came to 4 bases and at J to 3 bases, leaving 9 bases not matched to a gene.

The chain has TRBV19 and TRBJ1-4, with 7 positions matching TRBD1. Germline trimming cut 1 base from V and 8 bases from J; bases unmatched to any gene: 4. CDR1 is LNHDA and CDR2 is SQIVND in the germline V gene (reference sequence). The CDR3 covers 14 residues. The CDR3 here is CASSIGTGEEKLFF. The CDR3 nucleotides are TGTGCCAGTAGTATAGGAACAGGGGAAGAAAAACTGTTTTTT.

Only a few counts were recorded for this clone. This chain links TRBV23-1 with TRBJ1-4; 8 bases are shared with TRBD1. TRBV23-1 qualifies as an ORF whose function is uncertain. The CDR3 consists of 16 residues. With 3 bases clipped from V and 4 bases from J, the junction kept 7 bases outside the gene matches. CDR3 loop: CASSQSTGGSNEKLFF. The CDR3 nucleotides are TGCGCCAGCAGTCAGTCCACAGGGGGGAGTAATGAAAAACTGTTTTTT.

The chain employs TRBV7-2 and TRBJ1-2; 7 nucleotides line up with TRBD1. Germline V lookup: CDR1 SGHTA, CDR2 FQGNSA. The CDR3 extends over 12 amino acids. V gave up 5 bases and J gave up 7 bases; unmatched junction bases: 4. The CDR3 nucleotides read TGTGCCAGCAGCCATTACAGGGGTGGCTACACCTTC. Residues: CASSHYRGGYTF.

This chain connects TRBV27 to TRBJ2-7; D is perhaps TRBD2 (8 bases). The CDR3 is made up of 14 amino acids. In germline, CDR1 is MNHEY, CDR2 SMNVEV (reference sequence). V was clipped by 3 bases and J by 5 bases, with 14 bases between them. The CDR3 region is CASSFREGAHEQYF. In DNA form, the CDR3 reads TGTGCCAGCAGTTTTCGGGAGGGGGCCCACGAGCAGTACTTC.

The V call is TRBV5-3, the J call TRBJ1-1; unclear D gene. TRBV5-3 is sorted into the ORF group, with uncertain function. V lost 0 bases and J 3 bases, leaving 15 bases between the germline ends. The CDR3 is made up of 16 amino acids. Here the CDR3 DNA reads TGTGCCAGAAGCTTGGGTTACCCAGGACCTTACACTGAAGCTTTCTTT. It yields the protein CARSLGYPGPYTEAFF.

V and J are TRBV6-6 and TRBJ1-1; no definite D call. Germline-derived CDR1 and CDR2 are MNHNY and SVGAGI (reference sequence). V shed 4 bases and J shed 4 bases, with 13 bases lying between them. CDR3 length: 14 amino acids. The chain's CDR3 is CASSFPPRGTEAFF. CDR3 sequence (DNA): TGTGCCAGCAGTTTCCCGCCGAGAGGCACTGAAGCTTTCTTT.

V and J are TRBV4-3 and TRBJ1-1; D ambiguous. The V end lost 0 bases, the J end lost 0 bases, and 8 bases lay between the germline ends. The CDR3 runs 15 residues. Per germline, CDR1 LGHNA and CDR2 YSLEER. The CDR3 DNA reads TGCGCCAGCAGCCAAGATCGGTATATGAACACTGAAGCTTTCTTT. Amino acid sequence: CASSQDRYMNTEAFF.

The chain has TRBV30 and TRBJ1-2; D remains ambiguous. The germline V gene encodes CDR1 GTSNPN and CDR2 SVGIG (reference sequence). This CDR3 region has 17 residues. V was clipped by 0 bases and J by 4 bases, with 21 bases between them. The CDR3 DNA sequence: TGTGCCTGGAGTGTAGCGGGCAGAACTGGAGGTAGCTATGGCTACACCTTC. As protein: CAWSVAGRTGGSYGYTF.

The chain joins TRBV7-2 to TRBJ1-6; possibly TRBD1 for D (5 bases). Per germline, CDR1 SGHTA and CDR2 FQGNSA. This CDR3 contains 15 residues. V lost 5 bases, J lost 8 bases, and 16 bases lay in between. CDR3 sequence reads: CASSREGAAYSPLHF. In nucleotides, the CDR3 is TGTGCCAGCAGCCGGGAAGGGGCAGCCTATTCACCCCTCCACTTT.

The V gene is TRBV5-1, the J gene TRBJ1-2; unclear D gene. This CDR3 is 15 amino acids long. Deletions cut 4 bases from V and 0 bases from J, with 13 bases between. CDR1 SGHRS and CDR2 YFSETQ come from the germline V gene. Here the CDR3 DNA reads TGCGCCAGCAGCGCCGTGGACGGGTCTAACTATGGCTACACCTTC. Residues: CASSAVDGSNYGYTF.

This chain connects TRBV18 to TRBJ2-2; D is perhaps TRBD2 (6 bases). Germline-derived CDR1 and CDR2 are KGHSH and LQKENI. The CDR3 runs to 17 residues. V shed 3 bases and J shed 2 bases, with 16 bases lying between them. The CDR3 nucleotides read TGTGCCAGCTCACCCCGGTTTGATAGCGGAAACACCGGGGAGCTGTTTTTT. Translation: CASSPRFDSGNTGELFF.

This clone came up once. The chain carries TRBV9 and TRBJ2-7; TRBD2 matches 9 bases. Trimming cost V 0 bases and J 4 bases; bases outside gene matches: 5. CDR1 and CDR2 from the germline V gene are SGDLS and YYNGEE. The CDR3 loop spans 15 amino acids. CDR3 DNA sequence: TGTGCCAGCAGCGTAGTCGCGGGAGGGCCTTACGAGCAGTACTTC. Translation gives CASSVVAGGPYEQYF.